Listed below are T cell receptor beta chains from one sample, sequenced in a study of shared clonotypes between healthy human individuals. TCRdb keeps only in-frame clones here, not all; method: immunoSEQ multiplex PCR. The sample comprises approximately 600,000 clones, approximately 95% of which are singletons, and about 0.11% rests with the top ten. The sequencing sample was made of naive CD8+ T cells sorted from blood. These TCRs come from a woman aged 25 to 39 in good health. Each CDR3 is given with its conserved first and last residue. D genes are given only for firm matches. Only part of the rows carry a size: once, few, many, or a class if the clone is expanded.

D gene	J gene	clone size	V gene	CDR3 DNA	CDR3 protein
TRBD2	TRBJ2-7	-	TRBV5-4	TGTGCCAGCAGCCAAGGACTAGCGGCCCACGAGCAGTACTTC	CASSQGLAAHEQYF
TRBD1	TRBJ1-2	-	TRBV28	TGTGCCAGCAGAACAGGGGTTGATGGCTACACCTTC	CASRTGVDGYTF
TRBD2	TRBJ2-7	-	TRBV7-9	TGTGCCAGCAGCTTAGGTGATAGCGGGAGAAGGTCCTACGAGCAGTACTTC	CASSLGDSGRRSYEQYF
-	TRBJ2-7	-	TRBV5-5	TGTGCCAGCAGCATAGGATTCGAGCAGTACTTC	CASSIGFEQYF
TRBD2	TRBJ2-7	-	TRBV7-9	TGTGCCAGCAGCTTAGTCCGGGGGGAGGTAAACTTC	CASSLVRGEVNF
-	TRBJ2-2	-	TRBV11-1	TGTGCCAGCAGCTGGGGACTGCTCACCGGGGAGCTGTTTTTT	CASSWGLLTGELFF
-	TRBJ2-7	-	TRBV27	TGTGCCAGCAGTTCGCCCCTACATGGGAGCTCCTACGAGCAGTACTTC	CASSSPLHGSSYEQYF
-	TRBJ2-7	once	TRBV2	TGTGCCAGCAGTGAAGCGCGCCTGACAGGCCTCGAGCAGTACTTC	CASSEARLTGLEQYF
-	TRBJ2-1	-	TRBV29-1	TGCAGCGTTGATGCGCGCTCGGCGGATGAGCAGTTCTTC	CSVDARSADEQFF
-	TRBJ2-2	-	TRBV6-1	TGTGCCAGCAGTGAAGCGCCTCGGACGACGAACACCGGGGAGCTGTTTTTT	CASSEAPRTTNTGELFF
-	TRBJ2-2	-	TRBV27	TGTGCCAGCAGCTCATTTCCATCGACCGGGGAGCTGTTTTTT	CASSSFPSTGELFF
TRBD1	TRBJ2-7	-	TRBV11-2	TGTGCCAGCAGCCATGGCCCCGGGACAGGGTTGCACGAGCAGTACTTC	CASSHGPGTGLHEQYF
-	TRBJ2-7	-	TRBV7-2	TGTGCCAGCAGCTTTAGCGGCCACGAGCAGTACTTC	CASSFSGHEQYF
-	TRBJ2-1	-	TRBV4-1	TGCGCCAGCAGCCTCCGGGACCCATCCTACAATGAGCAGTTCTTC	CASSLRDPSYNEQFF
-	TRBJ2-2	once	TRBV7-9	TGTGCCAGCAGCTTACCCCACGGGTGGGCGGGGATCAACACCGGGGAGCTGTTTTTT	CASSLPHGWAGINTGELFF
-	TRBJ2-1	-	TRBV7-9	TGTGCCAGCAGCTTAGGACTCAATGAGCAGTTCTTC	CASSLGLNEQFF
-	TRBJ2-7	-	TRBV7-9	TGTGCCAGCAGCCTCGGGGTCGAGCAGTACTTC	CASSLGVEQYF
TRBD2	TRBJ2-1	-	TRBV5-1	TGCGCCAGCAGCTCACAGACGGGACTAGCGGAGAGGGGGAATGAGCAGTTCTTC	CASSSQTGLAERGNEQFF
TRBD2	TRBJ2-3	once	TRBV27	TGTGCCAGCAGTTCGGGACTAGCGGGCCGTACAGATACGCAGTATTTT	CASSSGLAGRTDTQYF
-	TRBJ2-3	-	TRBV25-1	TGTGCCAGCAGTGAAGTTTTAGGGCAGGGCGGGGATACGCAGTATTTT	CASSEVLGQGGDTQYF
-	TRBJ2-1	-	TRBV10-1	TGCGCCAGCAGTGAGGGGGGATTGGTGTTCTTC	CASSEGGLVFF
TRBD2	TRBJ2-2	-	TRBV11-2	TGTGCCACCACCCCCGGGCGGGAGGGCCCGACCGGGGAGCTGTTTTTT	CATTPGREGPTGELFF
-	TRBJ2-7	-	TRBV27	TGTGCCAGCAGCGGGGGTGTAGAGCAGTACTTC	CASSGGVEQYF
-	TRBJ2-7	-	TRBV5-4	TGTGCCAGCAGCCACAGGGACGGGGCCTACGAGCAGTACTTC	CASSHRDGAYEQYF
TRBD2	TRBJ2-3	-	TRBV7-2	TGTGCCAGCAGCTTATTTCCCGGTGGGCGGGAGGACACAGATACGCAGTATTTT	CASSLFPGGREDTDTQYF
-	TRBJ2-7	-	TRBV6-1	TGTGCCAGCAGTGAAGCGCTGTGGGGGCGGGTGGACGAGCAGTACTTC	CASSEALWGRVDEQYF
-	TRBJ1-1	-	TRBV6-5	TGTGCCAGCTCTCAAGGGGCTGAAGCTTTCTTT	CASSQGAEAFF
-	TRBJ1-4	-	TRBV5-6	TGTGCCAGCAGCTTCGTCTCAGGGTCAACTAATGAAAAACTGTTTTTT	CASSFVSGSTNEKLFF
TRBD2	TRBJ2-1	few	TRBV4-1	TGCGCCAGCAGCCTCCCCCAGAGCGGGAGGGTCAATGAGCAGTTCTTC	CASSLPQSGRVNEQFF
TRBD2	TRBJ2-1	-	TRBV29-1	TGCAGCGTCGCCGGACTAGCGGTCTACAATGAGCAGTTCTTC	CSVAGLAVYNEQFF
TRBD1	TRBJ2-7	-	TRBV19	TGTGCCAGCTCACCGGGACAGGGATATTACGAGCAGTACTTC	CASSPGQGYYEQYF
-	TRBJ2-7	-	TRBV10-3	TGTGCCATCAATCGGGACGCATCCTACGAGCAGTACTTC	CAINRDASYEQYF
-	TRBJ2-2	-	TRBV29-1	TGCAGCGTTGCGAGCAGGGAGAACGGGGAGCTGTTTTTT	CSVASRENGELFF
TRBD2	TRBJ2-1	-	TRBV4-1	TGCGCCAGCAGCTCTCGAATAGCGGGTGAGCAGTTCTTC	CASSSRIAGEQFF
-	TRBJ2-7	once	TRBV7-9	TGTGCCAGCAGCTTATCCGAGTACGAGCAGTACTTC	CASSLSEYEQYF
-	TRBJ2-1	-	TRBV6-4	TGTGCCAGCAGACTGGACAGTTACAATGAGCAGTTCTTC	CASRLDSYNEQFF
TRBD1	TRBJ2-7	-	TRBV15	TGTGCCACCAGCTCCCTGACAGGGAGCGAGCAGTACTTC	CATSSLTGSEQYF
TRBD1	TRBJ1-1	-	TRBV27	TGTGCCAGCAGTAGGACAGGGGCGCACACTGAAGCTTTCTTT	CASSRTGAHTEAFF
TRBD2	TRBJ2-1	once	TRBV2	TGTGCCAGCAATGAGGCGGGAGACAATGAGCAGTTCTTC	CASNEAGDNEQFF
-	TRBJ2-7	-	TRBV7-9	TGTGCCAGCAGCTTTTCAGGGATCCACGAGCAGTACTTC	CASSFSGIHEQYF
-	TRBJ1-2	few	TRBV9	TGTGCCAGCAGCGCACAAGGGCCCTATGCGGGGGGCTACACCTTC	CASSAQGPYAGGYTF
TRBD1	TRBJ1-2	-	TRBV27	TGTGCCAGCAGTCCATGGACAGGATGGGTTTATGGCTACACCTTC	CASSPWTGWVYGYTF
-	TRBJ2-2	-	TRBV5-4	TGTGCCAGCAGCTTGGGACAGAACACCGGGGAGCTGTTTTTT	CASSLGQNTGELFF
-	TRBJ1-5	-	TRBV27	TGTGCCAGCGGTCAGCCCCAGCATTTT	CASGQPQHF
-	TRBJ1-1	-	TRBV5-1	TGCGCCAGCAGCGGGACACTGAACACTGAAGCTTTCTTT	CASSGTLNTEAFF
-	TRBJ2-7	-	TRBV2	TGTGCCAGCAGTGAATCAGGACTCTCCCACTACGAGCAGTACTTC	CASSESGLSHYEQYF
-	TRBJ2-7	-	TRBV19	TGTGCCAGTAGGGGAGAGTCCTACGAGCAGTACTTC	CASRGESYEQYF
-	TRBJ2-5	-	TRBV19	TGTGCCAGTAGTATAGCCCAGGGATGGGAGACCCAGTACTTC	CASSIAQGWETQYF
-	TRBJ2-3	-	TRBV9	TGTGCCAGCAGCGTATACCGGACAGATACGCAGTATTTT	CASSVYRTDTQYF
-	TRBJ2-2	once	TRBV4-1	TGCGCCAGCAGCCAAGCGCTGGGCGGGACGGCTCTCCTCGGGGAGCTGTTTTTT	CASSQALGGTALLGELFF
TRBD1	TRBJ2-3	-	TRBV5-6	TGTGCCAGCAGCTTAGGACAGGGGGCAGATACGCAGTATTTT	CASSLGQGADTQYF
TRBD1	TRBJ2-2	once	TRBV7-9	TGTGCCAGCAGCCCCTGGGGACAGACCGGGGAGCTGTTTTTT	CASSPWGQTGELFF
-	TRBJ2-7	-	TRBV9	TGTGCCAGCAGCGCGCAGGGGGGGTGGTACGAGCAGTACTTC	CASSAQGGWYEQYF
-	TRBJ2-7	-	TRBV29-1	TGCAGCGTTGCCTATGGACTGGTCGACGAGCAGTACTTC	CSVAYGLVDEQYF
-	TRBJ2-7	-	TRBV7-2	TGTGCCAGCAGCTTATTCGCCAGCCAGTACGAGCAGTACTTC	CASSLFASQYEQYF
-	TRBJ2-5	-	TRBV27	TGTGCCAGCAGTCTTGAAGGCGCAGGGTGGGAAGAGACCCAGTACTTC	CASSLEGAGWEETQYF
-	TRBJ1-2	-	TRBV28	TGTGCCAGCAGTTTACGGGGAAACTATGGCTACACCTTC	CASSLRGNYGYTF
-	TRBJ2-7	-	TRBV30	TGTGCCTGGAGTCCCATTGACACGATCCTCGAGCAGTACTTC	CAWSPIDTILEQYF